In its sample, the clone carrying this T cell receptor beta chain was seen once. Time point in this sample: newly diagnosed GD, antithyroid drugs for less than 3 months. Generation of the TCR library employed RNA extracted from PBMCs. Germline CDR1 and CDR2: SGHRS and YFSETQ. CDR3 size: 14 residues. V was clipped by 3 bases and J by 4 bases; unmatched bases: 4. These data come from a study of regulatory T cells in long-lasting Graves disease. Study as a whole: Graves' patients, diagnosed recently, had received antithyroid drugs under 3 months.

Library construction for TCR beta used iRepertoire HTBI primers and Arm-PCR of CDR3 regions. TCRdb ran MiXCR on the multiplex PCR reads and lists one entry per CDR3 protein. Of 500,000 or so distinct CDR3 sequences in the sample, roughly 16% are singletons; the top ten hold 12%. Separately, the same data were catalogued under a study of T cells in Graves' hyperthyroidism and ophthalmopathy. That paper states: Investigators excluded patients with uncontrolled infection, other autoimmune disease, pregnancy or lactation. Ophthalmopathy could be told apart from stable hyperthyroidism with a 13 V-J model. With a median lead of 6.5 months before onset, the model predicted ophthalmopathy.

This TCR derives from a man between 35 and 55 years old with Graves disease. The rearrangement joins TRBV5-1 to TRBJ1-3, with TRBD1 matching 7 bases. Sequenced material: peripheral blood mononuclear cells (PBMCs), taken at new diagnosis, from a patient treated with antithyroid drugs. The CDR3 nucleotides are TGCGCCAGCAGCTCGCCGGGACAGGGAAACACCATATATTTT. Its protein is CASSSPGQGNTIYF.